Shown below are 30 T cell receptor beta chains from a single sample sequenced in a study of post-analysis software for immune sequencing data. Regarding the study as a whole: TRBV segments more frequent in patients than in controls numbered roughly 5 and included TRBV5-6, TRBV5-1 and TRBV20-1.

cDNA libraries of TCR beta carried unique molecular identifiers. TCRdb re-derived calls from the PCR reads in MiXCR, one entry per CDR3 protein. Of about 620,000 distinct CDR3 sequences in the sample, about 40% were seen once. No antigen has been identified for these receptors. Sequenced: blood. The receptor source for this set is a girl aged 10 to 17 with multiple sclerosis.

The J gene is TRBJ1-2, the V gene TRBV20-1; TRBD1 aligns across 10 bases. The CDR3 has 14 residues. Per germline, CDR1 DFQATT and CDR2 SNEGSKA (reference sequence). The junction had 5 bases not matched to a gene; V was cut back by 5 bases and J by 2 bases. The CDR3 loop is CSAASGQGNYGYTF. The CDR3 DNA follows: TGCAGTGCTGCCTCGGGACAGGGGAACTATGGCTACACCTTC.

The rearrangement uses TRBV29-1 and TRBJ2-5, with 16 bases lining up with TRBD2. The J call is in doubt because the DNA end fits TRBJ2-7 better. The CDR3 is 18 amino acids. CDR1 SQVTM and CDR2 ANQGSEA come from the germline V gene. The CDR3 loop reads CSVIFLGLAGGPTYEQYF. The CDR3 DNA is TGCAGCGTTATCTTCCTGGGACTAGCGGGAGGGCCCACCTACGAGCAGTACTTC.

The chain couples TRBV4-1 to TRBJ2-1; D is unresolved. The V and J ends lost 4 bases and 2 bases respectively, with 15 bases between them. Germline-derived CDR1 and CDR2 are MGHRA and YSYEKL. This CDR3 has 16 amino acids. The CDR3 protein is CASSPWARETYNEQFF. CDR3 sequence (DNA): TGCGCCAGCAGCCCCTGGGCCCGTGAGACCTACAATGAGCAGTTCTTC.

This clonotype has only a few counts. The chain couples TRBV7-3 to TRBJ1-5; D is possibly TRBD1 (5 bases). The CDR3 is 15 amino acids. Germline CDR1 and CDR2: SGHTA and FQGTGA. V gave up 0 bases and J gave up 3 bases, with 9 bases separating them. The CDR3 DNA reads as TGTGCCAGCAGCTTAACGGCAGGGATCAATCAGCCCCAGCATTTT. Translating gives CASSLTAGINQPQHF.

The chain employs TRBV7-9 and TRBJ2-6; 9 positions match TRBD1. J was trimmed by 0 bases and V by 7 bases; bases with no gene match: 4. The CDR3 consists of 16 residues. Germline V gives CDR1 SEHNR, CDR2 FQNEAQ (reference sequence). The CDR3 DNA follows: TGTGCCAGCACCGGGACAGGGAGCTCTGGGGCCAACGTCCTGACTTTC. Its protein product is CASTGTGSSGANVLTF.

This clonotype was picked up a small number of times. V is TRBV29-1 and J is TRBJ1-2, with 9 nucleotides matching TRBD1. Germline V gene data show CDR1 as SQVTM and CDR2 as ANQGSEA. The CDR3 runs 13 residues. After removal of 6 bases from V and 8 bases from J, the junction contained 10 bases not matched to a gene. CDR3 amino acids: CSVSRDRVAGYTF. CDR3 sequence (DNA): TGCAGCGTGAGCCGGGACAGGGTGGCCGGCTACACCTTC. The variable domain in full, completed from reference TRBV29-1 and TRBJ1-2, reads SAVISQKPSRDICQRGTSLTIQCQVDSQVTMMFWYRQQPGQSLTLIATANQGSEATYESGFVIDKFPISRPNLTFSTLTVSNMSPEDSSIYLCSVSRDRVAGYTFGSGTRLTVV.

The chain has TRBV11-1 and TRBJ2-1; 12 bases are a match to TRBD2. Germline V gene lookup returns CDR1 SGHAT and CDR2 FQDESV (reference sequence). CDR3 length: 16 amino acids. The V and J ends lost 5 bases and 7 bases, in that order; junction bases with no gene match: 9. Here the CDR3 DNA reads TGTGCCAGCAGCCTCGCTCTAGCGGGAGGGGTGAATGAGCAGTTCTTC. It yields the protein CASSLALAGGVNEQFF.

V is TRBV12-3 or TRBV12-4 and J is TRBJ2-1; D is uncertain. Trimming removed 5 bases at V and 6 bases at J, with 17 bases between. CDR3 size: 15 residues. The CDR3 coding sequence is TGTGCCAGCAGTCTGACTGTAGGGCCGTGCAATGAGCAGTTCTTC. It is translated as CASSLTVGPCNEQFF.

The chain employs TRBV12-3 or TRBV12-4 and TRBJ1-2, with 7 bases aligning to TRBD1. The CDR3 is 13 residues long. After removal of 7 bases from V and 1 base from J, the junction contained 3 bases not matched to a gene. CDR3 DNA sequence: TGTGCCAGCACCCAGGGGGGTAACTATGGCTACACCTTC. Its translation is CASTQGGNYGYTF.

The genes are TRBV7-9 and TRBJ2-5; no clear D. This CDR3 comprises 13 residues. CDR1 SEHNR and CDR2 FQNEAQ come from the germline V gene (reference sequence). The V and J ends lost 2 bases and 5 bases respectively, with 9 bases between them. CDR3 bases: TGTGCCAGCAGCTTATTCGGGTCGGAGACCCAGTACTTC. This translates into CASSLFGSETQYF.

A few counts support this clonotype. The genes are TRBV12-3 or TRBV12-4 and TRBJ1-1; no definite D call. The V end lost 6 bases, the J end lost 1 base, and 9 bases lay between the germline ends. The CDR3 sequence is 13 residues long. CDR3 DNA: TGTGCCAGCAGCGGAACAACGAACACTGAAGCTTTCTTT. It encodes CASSGTTNTEAFF.

The chain uses TRBV6-5 and TRBJ1-5; D may be TRBD1 (5 bases). Germline V gives CDR1 MNHEY, CDR2 SVGAGI. Deletions cut 2 bases from V and 4 bases from J, with 9 bases between. This CDR3 is built from 14 residues. The CDR3, as DNA: TGTGCCAGCAGTTACGCGCCAGGGAATCAGCCCCAGCATTTT. Protein product: CASSYAPGNQPQHF.

This clonotype was counted a few times. V usage is TRBV5-1 and J usage is TRBJ2-5, with 15 bases aligning to TRBD2. The germline gives CDR1 SGHRS, CDR2 YFSETQ. The CDR3 loop spans 18 amino acids. Germline trimming cut 0 bases from V and 1 base from J; bases unmatched to any gene: 4. The CDR3 region has the DNA TGCGCCAGCAGCTTGGGGGGACTAGCGGGGGGACTCCAAGAGACCCAGTACTTC. Its protein is CASSLGGLAGGLQETQYF. The variable domain in full, completed from reference TRBV5-1 and TRBJ2-5, reads KAGVTQTPRYLIKTRGQQVTLSCSPISGHRSVSWYQQTPGQGLQFLFEYFSETQRNKGNFPGRFSGRQFSNSRSEMNVSTLELGDSALYLCASSLGGLAGGLQETQYFGPGTRLLVL.

There are a few counts of this clonotype. The J gene is TRBJ1-2, the V gene TRBV4-1; D call uncertain. The CDR3 runs to 16 residues. V lost 0 bases to trimming and J lost 1 base, with 12 bases between them. Per germline, CDR1 MGHRA and CDR2 YSYEKL. DNA of the CDR3: TGCGCCAGCAGCCAAGAGGGTCCCGCACTTAACTATGGCTACACCTTC. Protein product: CASSQEGPALNYGYTF.

The chain has TRBV12-3 or TRBV12-4 and TRBJ2-6; D is undetermined. The CDR3 contains 19 residues. V lost 2 bases, J lost 1 base, and 18 bases lay in between. The CDR3 DNA reads TGTGCCAGCAGTTTAAGCCGCGCAGGTTGGGCGTCTGGGGCCAACGTCCTGACTTTC. Amino acids: CASSLSRAGWASGANVLTF.

This chain joins TRBV12-3 or TRBV12-4 and TRBJ2-3, with TRBD2 identical over 7 bases. J gave up 4 bases and V 0 bases, and 4 bases lay outside the gene matches. The CDR3 sequence is 15 residues long. This chain's CDR3 is CASSLAGGRADTQYF. DNA for the CDR3: TGTGCCAGCAGTTTAGCGGGAGGGCGAGCAGATACGCAGTATTTT.

This clonotype was observed a few times. The chain is built from TRBV12-3 or TRBV12-4 and TRBJ2-7; 8 bases fit TRBD2. This CDR3 is built from 15 residues. The V gene end was trimmed by 8 bases and the J gene end by 2 bases; junction bases not matched to a gene: 11. In DNA form, the CDR3 reads TGTGCCAGCTCCCCGGGGAGCGGGGGCCCCTACGAGCAGTACTTC. It specifies CASSPGSGGPYEQYF.

This clonotype showed up just a few times. V usage is TRBV5-5 and J usage is TRBJ1-5, with D maybe TRBD1 (5 bases). The CDR3 loop spans 16 amino acids. Germline V gene data show CDR1 as SGHKS and CDR2 as YYEKEE (reference sequence). Trimming left V 1 base short and J 0 bases short, with 11 bases between. CDR3 sequence reads: CASSLSVTDSNQPQHF. The CDR3 DNA is TGTGCCAGCAGCTTGTCAGTGACAGATAGCAATCAGCCCCAGCATTTT.

The chain has TRBV10-3 and TRBJ1-1; D gene unclear. Trimming stripped 0 bases from V and 0 bases from J, with 5 bases between. Germline-derived CDR1 and CDR2 are ENHRY and SYGVKD. This CDR3 region has 14 residues. The CDR3 here is CAISESHMNTEAFF. The CDR3 bases are TGTGCCATCAGTGAGTCACACATGAACACTGAAGCTTTCTTT.

The rearrangement uses TRBV25-1 and TRBJ2-7, with 9 positions matching TRBD1. V dropped 3 bases and J dropped 4; count of bases not matched to a gene: 10. CDR1 MGHDK and CDR2 SYGVNS come from the germline V gene. The length of the CDR3 is 16 residues. The CDR3 spells CASSDGSLGQGYEQYF. CDR3 bases: TGTGCCAGCAGTGACGGATCCTTGGGACAGGGTTACGAGCAGTACTTC.

Note on this clonotype: One end of the junction fails to match germline, which may point to a read error. V gene TRBV29-1 combines with J gene TRBJ2-2; TRBD1 matches 9 bases. Germline V gene lookup returns CDR1 SQVTM and CDR2 ANQGSEA. This CDR3 region has 14 residues. The CDR3: CSVMDRGGTGERFF. As DNA, the CDR3 is TGCAGCGTTATGGACAGGGGAGGCACCGGGGAGCGGTTTTTT.

This chain links TRBV5-6 with TRBJ2-7; tentative D call: TRBD2 (6 bases). The CDR3 runs to 15 residues. Trimming cost V 1 base and J 0 bases, with 11 bases left between them. From germline, CDR1 is SGHDT and CDR2 YYEEEE. The CDR3 protein is CASSLNAGLSYEQYF. The CDR3 DNA reads as TGTGCCAGCAGCTTGAATGCGGGACTCTCCTACGAGCAGTACTTC.

The V and J genes are TRBV12-3 or TRBV12-4 and TRBJ2-7; 7 bases align to TRBD1. The trim removed 7 bases at V and 2 bases at J, leaving 8 bases unmatched. CDR3 length: 14 amino acids. The CDR3 DNA reads TGTGCCAGCACAACCGGGACAGCAGCCTACGAGCAGTACTTC. This sequence encodes CASTTGTAAYEQYF.

This clonotype was detected a few times. The rearrangement links TRBV20-1 to TRBJ2-7; 13 bases are a match to TRBD2. Germline CDR1 is DFQATT and CDR2 is SNEGSKA (reference sequence). The CDR3 is 15 amino acids. Trimming cost V 7 bases and J 5 bases; bases outside gene matches: 11. CDR3 bases: TGCAGTGGTCAATCCACTAGCGGGGGGGCCCACGAGCAGTACTTC. This translates into CSGQSTSGGAHEQYF.

CDR3: CASSGLVLYEQYF. Written as DNA, the CDR3 is TGTGCCAGCAGCGGACTAGTTCTCTACGAGCAGTACTTC. The chain carries TRBV28 and TRBJ2-7; 7 bases are shared with TRBD2. CDR1 MDHEN and CDR2 SYDVKM come from the germline V gene. V dropped 6 bases and J dropped 3; count of bases not matched to a gene: 5. This CDR3 has 13 residues.

V and J are TRBV28 and TRBJ1-3; D call uncertain. This CDR3 has 14 amino acids. The germline gives CDR1 MDHEN, CDR2 SYDVKM. V dropped 6 bases and J dropped 0 bases, with 9 bases sitting between them. The CDR3: CASSLDGSGNTIYF. Here the CDR3 DNA reads TGTGCCAGCAGCTTGGACGGCTCTGGAAACACCATATATTTT. The full variable domain, with the rest looked up from reference TRBV28 and TRBJ1-3, is DVKVTQSSRYLVKRTGEKVFLECVQDMDHENMFWYRQDPGLGLRLIYFSYDVKMKEKGDIPEGYSVSREKKERFSLILESASTNQTSMYLCASSLDGSGNTIYFGEGSWLTVV.

This clonotype has a count of ten or more. The V and J genes are TRBV6-4 and TRBJ2-2, with D perhaps matching TRBD1 (6 bases). Germline values: CDR1 MRHNA, CDR2 SNTAGT. This CDR3 region has 13 residues. V lost 4 bases to trimming and J lost 3 bases, with 6 bases between them. In DNA, the CDR3 is TGTGCCAGCAGTGGGACAGACACCGGGGAGCTGTTTTTT. Its protein product is CASSGTDTGELFF.

V usage is TRBV29-1 and J usage is TRBJ2-1; a weak D match, TRBD2 (6 bases). V was clipped by 6 bases and J by 7 bases, with 10 bases between them. Germline V gene data show CDR1 as SQVTM and CDR2 as ANQGSEA. The CDR3 spans 11 residues. In DNA, the CDR3 is TGCAGCGTAGGCCGGGGGAATGAGCAGTTCTTC. This translates into CSVGRGNEQFF.

In its sample, this clonotype was seen a few times. The chain combines TRBV12-3 or TRBV12-4 with TRBJ2-1; perhaps TRBD2 as D (6 bases). V lost 6 bases to trimming and J lost 5 bases, with 20 bases between them. The CDR3 consists of 16 residues. The CDR3 sequence: CASSPGRRLVHNEQFF. In DNA, the CDR3 is TGTGCCAGCAGCCCTGGACGGAGACTAGTCCACAATGAGCAGTTCTTC.

This chain links TRBV4-1 with TRBJ2-3; no definite D call. CDR3 length equals 14 residues. V dropped 0 bases and J dropped 2 bases, with 6 bases sitting between them. Germline CDR1 is MGHRA and CDR2 is YSYEKL. The CDR3 DNA follows: TGCGCCAGCAGCCAAGAAGGAAACACAGATACGCAGTATTTT. Translation: CASSQEGNTDTQYF.